Each of the 5 T cell receptor beta chains below was sequenced from the same sample in a study of T cells in Graves' hyperthyroidism and ophthalmopathy. Amplified TCR beta CDR3 regions came from RNA transcripts. The HTBI primer set drove a first-round RT-PCR of the TCR CDR3. TCRdb reanalysed the multiplex PCR reads using MiXCR and keeps one entry per CDR3 protein. In the table there are roughly 250,000 distinct CDR3 sequences, roughly 20% of which are singletons. The specimen was blood. These receptors came from a man between 25 and 39 years old with Graves' ophthalmopathy.

This clonotype has a count of ten or more. The chain uses TRBV30 and TRBJ2-7; 10 nucleotides align to TRBD1. V shed 4 bases and J 9 bases; nucleotides not matched to a gene: 9. The CDR3 covers 13 residues. CDR1 and CDR2 (germline): GTSNPN, SVGIG (reference sequence). Here the CDR3 reads CAWTGQGRQWQYF. The CDR3 bases are TGTGCCTGGACGGGACAGGGGAGGCAGTGGCAGTACTTC.

The CDR3 nucleotides read TGTGCCAGCAGTTTCGGGGGGGCTGCTGGGGCCAACGTCCTGACTTTC. It yields the protein CASSFGGAAGANVLTF. V is TRBV7-6 and J is TRBJ2-6, with 8 bases lining up with TRBD2. CDR3 length equals 16 residues. Germline CDR1 SGHVS, CDR2 FNYEAQ. Trimming at V came to 6 bases and at J to 2 bases, leaving 6 bases not matched to a gene.

The gene calls are TRBV30 and TRBJ2-1, with 8 positions matching TRBD2. This CDR3 has 15 residues. Germline loops: CDR1 GTSNPN, CDR2 SVGIG (reference sequence). With V trimmed by 3 bases and J by 4 bases, 8 bases remained unmatched. The CDR3 here is CAWSRMSGRYNEQFF. The DNA of the CDR3 is TGTGCCTGGAGCCGGATGAGCGGGAGATACAATGAGCAGTTCTTC.

The V and J genes are TRBV3-1 and TRBJ2-2; no reliable D call. Looked up from germline, CDR1 is LGHDT and CDR2 is YNNKEL (reference sequence). With 0 bases removed from V and 1 base from J, the gap between germline ends came to 6 bases. The CDR3 is 15 residues long. The DNA of the CDR3 is TGTGCCAGCAGCCAAGATAGGGTGAACACCGGGGAGCTGTTTTTT. It translates to CASSQDRVNTGELFF.

The chain joins TRBV12-3 or TRBV12-4 to TRBJ2-7; 9 nucleotides line up with TRBD2. Losses at the gene ends were 3 bases for V and 7 bases for J; bases not matched to a gene: 10. The length of the CDR3 is 15 residues. This CDR3 reads CASSFSAGGPWEQYF. CDR3 coding DNA: TGTGCCAGCAGTTTTTCGGCGGGAGGGCCTTGGGAGCAGTACTTC.